The rows below give T cell receptor beta chains drawn from one sample of a study of OX40 agonist ivuxolimab in advanced cancers. Generated by immunoSEQ multiplex PCR, the TCRdb table keeps only in-frame clones and is missing some. The sample has about 74,000 clones; roughly 80% are singletons. The input for sequencing was CD4+ or CD8+ T cells sorted from blood, taken in a trial of the OX40 agonist ivuxolimab. All receptors come from an adult with an advanced solid tumor such as melanoma, head and neck, liver or kidney cancer. Each CDR3 is given with its conserved first and last residue. A D gene is named only where the DNA matches it firmly. A row's size may be missing; if present it is once, few, many or a size class.

V: TRBV5-1; size: .; D: TRBD1; J: TRBJ1-2; DNA: TGTGCCAGCAGCTTGGGACAGGGGTTTAACTATGGCTACACCTTC; CDR3: CASSLGQGFNYGYTF
V: TRBV14; size: .; D: .; J: TRBJ2-5; DNA: TGTGCCAGCAGCCCCGGATGGGGCAGGGGACAAGAGACCCAGTACTTC; CDR3: CASSPGWGRGQETQYF
V: TRBV10-2; size: .; D: .; J: TRBJ1-5; DNA: TGCGCCAGCAGTGAATCGACAGGATTGGGACAGCCCCAGCATTTT; CDR3: CASSESTGLGQPQHF
V: TRBV29-1; size: .; D: .; J: TRBJ1-2; DNA: TGCAGCGGAGAGGACCGGGACTCAAGGGGTGGCTACACCTTC; CDR3: CSGEDRDSRGGYTF
V: TRBV28; size: .; D: TRBD1; J: TRBJ1-1; DNA: TGTGCCAGCAGTTTAGCAGGGGGGAACACTGAAGCTTTCTTT; CDR3: CASSLAGGNTEAFF
V: TRBV15; size: .; D: .; J: TRBJ1-6; DNA: TGTGCCACCAGCAGAGATGGAGTTTATAATTCACCCCTCCACTTT; CDR3: CATSRDGVYNSPLHF
V: TRBV29-1; size: .; D: .; J: TRBJ2-5; DNA: TGCAGCGTTGAAGAGAATCTGTCGGAGCAAGAGACCCAGTACTTC; CDR3: CSVEENLSEQETQYF
V: TRBV7-2; size: once; D: .; J: TRBJ2-5; DNA: TGTGCCAGCAGCTTATGGGCGCGACAGCTCCCAGAGGTGGCCCAGTACTTC; CDR3: CASSLWARQLPEVAQYF
V: TRBV19; size: .; D: .; J: TRBJ2-7; DNA: TGTGCCAGTAGTTTTAGCGGTGACTCCTACGAGCAGTACTTC; CDR3: CASSFSGDSYEQYF
V: TRBV19; size: once; D: TRBD1; J: TRBJ2-3; DNA: TGTGCCAGTAGTATAGATGGGACAGGGGTAGATACGCAGTATTTT; CDR3: CASSIDGTGVDTQYF
V: TRBV29-1; size: .; D: .; J: TRBJ2-7; DNA: TGCAGCCCGCGAGGAGCCTCCTACGAGCAGTACTTC; CDR3: CSPRGASYEQYF
V: TRBV7-8; size: once; D: .; J: TRBJ1-2; DNA: TGTGCCAGCAGCTTAGATCCTAGCTCCTATGGCTACACCTTC; CDR3: CASSLDPSSYGYTF
V: TRBV10-2; size: .; D: TRBD2; J: TRBJ2-1; DNA: TGCGCCAGCAGTGCACTAGCGGGAGGGAGCGAGCAGTTCTTC; CDR3: CASSALAGGSEQFF
V: TRBV6-5; size: once; D: TRBD1; J: TRBJ1-2; DNA: TGTGCCAGTAACTCCCAGGACAGGGGAGTGGATGGCTACACCTTC; CDR3: CASNSQDRGVDGYTF
V: TRBV7-6; size: .; D: .; J: TRBJ1-1; DNA: TGTGCCAGCAGCTTTCAGGAGAACACTGAAGCTTTCTTT; CDR3: CASSFQENTEAFF
V: TRBV13; size: .; D: .; J: TRBJ2-7; DNA: TGTGCCAGCAGCTTAGAACAGGGAACGTACGAGCAGTACTTC; CDR3: CASSLEQGTYEQYF
V: TRBV5-1; size: .; D: .; J: TRBJ1-6; DNA: TGCGCCAGCAGCTTGGAGGCAGAGGGATCACCCCTCCACTTT; CDR3: CASSLEAEGSPLHF
V: TRBV6-1; size: .; D: TRBD2; J: TRBJ2-1; DNA: TGTGCCAGCAGGACTAGCGGTTACAATGAGCAGTTCTTC; CDR3: CASRTSGYNEQFF
V: TRBV30; size: .; D: .; J: TRBJ1-1; DNA: TGTGCCTGGACCAAGGGGGTTAGGAAGAGCACTGAAGCTTTCTTT; CDR3: CAWTKGVRKSTEAFF
V: TRBV6-6; size: few; D: .; J: TRBJ1-6; DNA: TGTGCCAGCAGTTACAGAGGGATGAATTCACCCCTCCACTTT; CDR3: CASSYRGMNSPLHF
V: TRBV5-1; size: once; D: .; J: TRBJ1-1; DNA: TGCGCCAGCAGCCCAGGGGTCTCTACGGGGACTGAAGCTTTCTTT; CDR3: CASSPGVSTGTEAFF
V: TRBV7-2; size: few; D: TRBD2; J: TRBJ2-5; DNA: TGTGCCAGCAGCGCCCGGACTAGCGGGAGGAGGGGGGAGACCCAGTACTTC; CDR3: CASSARTSGRRGETQYF
V: TRBV18; size: .; D: .; J: TRBJ2-3; DNA: TGTGCCAGCTCACCACAAAGCACAGATACGCAGTATTTT; CDR3: CASSPQSTDTQYF
V: TRBV28; size: .; D: .; J: TRBJ1-1; DNA: TGTGCCAGCAGTTATGCCGGGCCTACCTCTATGAACACTGAAGCTTTCTTT; CDR3: CASSYAGPTSMNTEAFF
V: TRBV19; size: .; D: .; J: TRBJ2-7; DNA: TGTGCCAGTAGTCCAGGGCCAAGGCGGCCCCCCGAGCAGTACTTC; CDR3: CASSPGPRRPPEQYF
V: TRBV2; size: .; D: .; J: TRBJ2-2; DNA: TGTGCCAGCATGATACAGGGGAACACCGGGGAGCTGTTTTTT; CDR3: CASMIQGNTGELFF
V: TRBV27; size: .; D: TRBD2; J: TRBJ2-5; DNA: TGTGCCAGCAGTTTAGGACTAGCGGTTAAAGAGACCCAGTACTTC; CDR3: CASSLGLAVKETQYF
V: TRBV10-1; size: .; D: .; J: TRBJ1-2; DNA: TGCGCCAGCAGTGATCAGACTAACGATGGCTACACCTTC; CDR3: CASSDQTNDGYTF
V: TRBV7-9; size: .; D: TRBD2; J: TRBJ2-1; DNA: TGTGCCAGCAGCTCCCAAGCGGGAGGTCCTGACAATGAGCAGTTCTTC; CDR3: CASSSQAGGPDNEQFF
V: TRBV28; size: .; D: .; J: TRBJ2-7; DNA: TGTGCCAGCAGTTTCTTAGAGTACGAGCAGTACTTC; CDR3: CASSFLEYEQYF
V: TRBV2; size: .; D: .; J: TRBJ2-5; DNA: TGTGCCAGCAGCAGACAGATTCAAGAGACCCAGTACTTC; CDR3: CASSRQIQETQYF
V: TRBV7-9; size: .; D: TRBD1; J: TRBJ1-1; DNA: TGTGCCAGCAGTCCGGTCAGGGGGGTGAACACTGAAGCTTTCTTT; CDR3: CASSPVRGVNTEAFF
V: TRBV7-2; size: once; D: .; J: TRBJ1-4; DNA: TGTGCCAGCCAAAGAAATAATGAAAAACTGTTTTTT; CDR3: CASQRNNEKLFF
V: TRBV9; size: .; D: .; J: TRBJ2-4; DNA: TGTGCCAGCAGCGTAGAATCTCCAGGCAAAAACATTCAGTACTTC; CDR3: CASSVESPGKNIQYF
V: TRBV5-5; size: .; D: .; J: TRBJ1-3; DNA: TGTGCCAGCAGCTGGGGGACATCTGGAAACACCATATATTTT; CDR3: CASSWGTSGNTIYF
V: TRBV19; size: .; D: TRBD2; J: TRBJ2-1; DNA: TGTGCCAGTAGTTTTCTAGCGGGAAGCGGTGAGCAGTTCTTC; CDR3: CASSFLAGSGEQFF
V: TRBV6-5; size: .; D: .; J: TRBJ1-1; DNA: TGTGCCAGCAGTCTCGGGAGATTCACTGAAGCTTTCTTT; CDR3: CASSLGRFTEAFF
V: TRBV28; size: .; D: .; J: TRBJ2-7; DNA: TGTGCCACCAACCTCACAGGGCACCCCTACGAGCAGTACTTC; CDR3: CATNLTGHPYEQYF
V: TRBV9; size: .; D: .; J: TRBJ2-7; DNA: TGTGCCAGCAGCGTAGCTACAGGCTCCTACGAGCAGTACTTC; CDR3: CASSVATGSYEQYF
V: TRBV7-9; size: .; D: TRBD1; J: TRBJ2-5; DNA: TGTGCCAGCAGCTTGCAACAGGGGGTCGAAGAGACCCAGTACTTC; CDR3: CASSLQQGVEETQYF
V: TRBV5-4; size: .; D: .; J: TRBJ2-5; DNA: TGTGCCAGCAGTTTTGACAGGGAGGGGACCCAGTACTTC; CDR3: CASSFDREGTQYF
V: TRBV7-2; size: once; D: TRBD2; J: TRBJ2-1; DNA: TGTGCCAGCATCCTAGCGGGAGGGCCCTACAATGAGCAGTTCTTC; CDR3: CASILAGGPYNEQFF
V: TRBV28; size: .; D: .; J: TRBJ2-7; DNA: TGTGCCAGCAACTCTCAGGGGCCCTACGAGCAGTACTTC; CDR3: CASNSQGPYEQYF